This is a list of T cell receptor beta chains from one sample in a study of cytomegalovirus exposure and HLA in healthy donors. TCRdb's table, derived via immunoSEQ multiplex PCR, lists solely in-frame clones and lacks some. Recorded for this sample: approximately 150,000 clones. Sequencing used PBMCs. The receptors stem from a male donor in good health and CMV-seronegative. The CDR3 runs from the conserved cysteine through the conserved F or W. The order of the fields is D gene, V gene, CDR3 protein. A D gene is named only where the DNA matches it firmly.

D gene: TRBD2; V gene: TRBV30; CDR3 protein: CAWSLSGSYEQYF
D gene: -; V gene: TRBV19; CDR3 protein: CASSPSRRGNNEQFF
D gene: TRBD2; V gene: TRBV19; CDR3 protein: CASTLGTSGDEQFF
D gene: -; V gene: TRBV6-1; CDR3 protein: CASSWETQPQHF
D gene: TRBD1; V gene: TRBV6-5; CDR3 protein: CASSYTGVHEQYF
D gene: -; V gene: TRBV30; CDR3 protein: CAFFAAGANNYGYTF
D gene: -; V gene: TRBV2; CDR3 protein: CASRTRPEEKKTEAFF
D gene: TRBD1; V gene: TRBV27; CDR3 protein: CASSSHWTGRSAFF
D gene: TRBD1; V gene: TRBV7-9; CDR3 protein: CASSLAGGIGYTF
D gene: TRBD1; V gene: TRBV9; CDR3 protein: CASSVGGQGYSPLHF
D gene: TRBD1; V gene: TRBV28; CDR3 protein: CASSLGQGWSGELFF
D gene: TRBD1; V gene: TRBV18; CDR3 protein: CASSPPFIRQGMSVLETQYF
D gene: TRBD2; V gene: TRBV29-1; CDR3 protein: CSVEPAGGPETQYF
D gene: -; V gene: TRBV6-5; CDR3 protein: CASSSDGAGVNQPQHF
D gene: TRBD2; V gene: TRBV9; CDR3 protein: CASSVDPSGRAVDEQYF
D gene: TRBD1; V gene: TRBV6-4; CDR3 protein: CASRPGQGEGNYGYTF
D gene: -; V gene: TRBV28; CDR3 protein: CASSLLPAGAGLGSPLHF
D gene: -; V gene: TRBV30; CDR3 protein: CAWSDQQGGNQPQHF
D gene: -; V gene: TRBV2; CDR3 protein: CASSTQKPNRYEQYF
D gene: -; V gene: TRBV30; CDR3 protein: CAWSVRRGYGYTF
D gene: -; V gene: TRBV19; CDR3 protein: CASSIGGPGQPQHF
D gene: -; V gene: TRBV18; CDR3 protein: CASSPEGRGISYEQYF
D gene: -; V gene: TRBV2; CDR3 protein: CASSENTISNYGYTF
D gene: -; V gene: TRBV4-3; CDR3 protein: CASSQGEGDEKLFF
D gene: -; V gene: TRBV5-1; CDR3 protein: CASSYAMEPGYTF
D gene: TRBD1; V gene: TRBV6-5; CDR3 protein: CASSWTGGNEKLFF
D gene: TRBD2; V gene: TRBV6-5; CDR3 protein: CASSSPSGRAGDTQYF
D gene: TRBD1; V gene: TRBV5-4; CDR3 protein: CASSLGTGPLEPQHF
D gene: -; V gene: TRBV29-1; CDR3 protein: CSPGRATEAFF
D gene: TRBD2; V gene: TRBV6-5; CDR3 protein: CASSYEETSGYEQYF
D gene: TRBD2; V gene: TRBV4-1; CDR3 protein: CASSQVYQRTSGFLYEQYF
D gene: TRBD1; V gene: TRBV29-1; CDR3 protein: CSAGDRGTEAFF
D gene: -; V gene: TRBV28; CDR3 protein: CASSREKGVGQPQHF
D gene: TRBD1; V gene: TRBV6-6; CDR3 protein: CASSGDREEPQHF
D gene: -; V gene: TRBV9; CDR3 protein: CASSVPGGVTDTQYF
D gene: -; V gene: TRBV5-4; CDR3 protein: CASSLALVQETQYF
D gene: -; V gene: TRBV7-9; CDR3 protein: CASTSRGIAFYEQYF
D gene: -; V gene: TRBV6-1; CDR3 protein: CASALRVAGANVLTF
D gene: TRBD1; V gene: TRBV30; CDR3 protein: CAWKGGQGKHRNSPLHF
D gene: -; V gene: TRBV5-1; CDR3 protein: CASSLDRDYNEQFF
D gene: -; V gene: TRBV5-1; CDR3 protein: CASSLAFNQRDLLYEQYF
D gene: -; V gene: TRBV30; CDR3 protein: CAWNGHGTDTQYF
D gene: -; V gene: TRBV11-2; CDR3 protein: CASSPQYPGANVLTF
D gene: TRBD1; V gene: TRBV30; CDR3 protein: CAWTPGQGDQDEQFF
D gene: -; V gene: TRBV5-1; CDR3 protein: CASSLGGSYNEQFF
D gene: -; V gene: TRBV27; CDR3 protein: CASSLAPGLPGEQYF
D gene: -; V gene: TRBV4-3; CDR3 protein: CASSPQVYQPQHF
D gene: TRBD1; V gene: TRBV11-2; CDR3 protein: CASSLGDRVIPNTEAFF